Listed below are T cell receptor beta chains from one sample, sequenced in a study of cytomegalovirus exposure and HLA in healthy donors. The method was immunoSEQ multiplex PCR; TCRdb's version includes in-frame clones alone and lacks a portion of them. The table shows more than 150,000 clones, with about 88% occurring only once. The sequencing sample was made of PBMCs. These receptor sequences come from a man aged 18 to 35 in good health and CMV-seronegative. The conserved cysteine and the conserved F or W are not part of the CDR3 here. D genes are given only for firm matches.

j_call,v_call,d_call,cdr3_aa
TRBJ2-3,TRBV4-1,.,ASSQEEGGAATWDTQY
TRBJ2-1,TRBV7-9,.,ASSLAGSEGNEQF
TRBJ2-5,TRBV2,TRBD1,ASSTGGEETQY
TRBJ1-2,TRBV4-1,.,ASSQAFNREHGYT
TRBJ2-1,TRBV21-1,.,ASRTLAGGYNEQF
TRBJ1-2,TRBV29-1,.,SVGDTKGSRYT
TRBJ1-5,TRBV4-2,.,ASSQELSDQPQH
TRBJ2-1,TRBV4-1,.,ASSQTAGAAYNEQF
TRBJ1-1,TRBV7-9,.,ASSLVPGEPEAF
TRBJ1-2,TRBV6-1,.,ASSESGWDSTNYGYT
TRBJ1-3,TRBV6-6,.,ASSYNGGFR
TRBJ2-3,TRBV6-5,TRBD2,ASSYLTSGRPDTQY
TRBJ1-6,TRBV25-1,.,ASSSQGRVLH
TRBJ2-7,TRBV10-3,TRBD2,AISSASGTSGRITYEQY
TRBJ1-3,TRBV7-2,.,ASSHLDRYSGNTIY
TRBJ1-4,TRBV18,.,ASSRGQGEKLF
TRBJ2-7,TRBV28,TRBD1,ASSFYSGQGDYEQY
TRBJ2-3,TRBV5-6,TRBD2,ASSPGLAATDTQY
TRBJ2-4,TRBV6-1,TRBD2,ASSDHSGGYKNIQY
TRBJ2-3,TRBV6-6,TRBD1,ASSRSQGRDTQY
TRBJ2-7,TRBV5-6,TRBD1,ASRTPGQALYEQY
TRBJ2-3,TRBV5-6,TRBD2,ASSLTLAGGTDTQY
TRBJ2-7,TRBV10-1,TRBD2,ASSPSGNSYEQY
TRBJ2-3,TRBV5-4,TRBD2,ASSQLAGPSTDTQY
TRBJ2-2,TRBV11-2,.,ASSFIDTGELF
TRBJ2-5,TRBV5-1,TRBD1,ASSLGRDKGARETQY
TRBJ1-1,TRBV5-1,TRBD1,ASSFWTGAANTEAF
TRBJ1-2,TRBV12-2,.,ASRSRTGFFYGYT
TRBJ2-7,TRBV27,.,ASSELYEQY
TRBJ2-3,TRBV7-7,.,ASSLDIRGETDTQY
TRBJ1-3,TRBV25-1,TRBD1,ASSPQGDGNTIY
TRBJ2-3,TRBV11-2,TRBD1,ASSRYTGTGNADTQY
TRBJ2-7,TRBV27,.,ASSLFSPSLYEQY
TRBJ2-3,TRBV7-8,TRBD2,ASRLGRTSGRSTDTQY
TRBJ2-5,TRBV11-1,.,ASSLNLGTQETQY
TRBJ2-4,TRBV5-1,.,ASSRDTENIQY
TRBJ2-1,TRBV5-1,TRBD2,ASSFLGLAGGPLDEQF
TRBJ2-2,TRBV9,.,ASSIRDRTTPTGELF
TRBJ2-3,TRBV5-6,.,ASSLPGGDTQY
TRBJ2-7,TRBV11-2,TRBD2,ASSLRSGLEILNEQY
TRBJ2-7,TRBV11-2,.,ASRSTGNEQY
TRBJ2-7,TRBV7-9,TRBD1,ASSYRPSRGRDEQY
TRBJ2-7,TRBV5-4,.,ASSSDTNEQY
TRBJ1-2,TRBV15,.,ATSRIQGDGYT
TRBJ2-1,TRBV4-1,.,ASSQDRLGHEQF
TRBJ2-7,TRBV27,TRBD1,ASSLTGTGGYEQY
TRBJ2-7,TRBV11-3,.,ASSFPGDEQY
TRBJ2-1,TRBV29-1,.,SVIRGSGSYNEQF
TRBJ1-4,TRBV13,.,ASSRRTRTEEKLF
TRBJ2-3,TRBV7-9,.,ASSDQGDTQY
TRBJ1-2,TRBV14,.,ASSQDRRGYT
TRBJ1-3,TRBV5-1,TRBD1,ASSKGQGSGNTIY
TRBJ1-2,TRBV6-1,TRBD1,ASSDTGTVYGYT
TRBJ2-7,TRBV28,.,ATQPGLQAHEQY
TRBJ2-7,TRBV19,.,ASSIGGRGFSYEQY
TRBJ1-5,TRBV2,TRBD1,ASSPGTGPQPQH
TRBJ1-4,TRBV28,TRBD1,ASSSPNWDRGRGEKLF
TRBJ1-6,TRBV6-6,.,ASSSTYNSPLH